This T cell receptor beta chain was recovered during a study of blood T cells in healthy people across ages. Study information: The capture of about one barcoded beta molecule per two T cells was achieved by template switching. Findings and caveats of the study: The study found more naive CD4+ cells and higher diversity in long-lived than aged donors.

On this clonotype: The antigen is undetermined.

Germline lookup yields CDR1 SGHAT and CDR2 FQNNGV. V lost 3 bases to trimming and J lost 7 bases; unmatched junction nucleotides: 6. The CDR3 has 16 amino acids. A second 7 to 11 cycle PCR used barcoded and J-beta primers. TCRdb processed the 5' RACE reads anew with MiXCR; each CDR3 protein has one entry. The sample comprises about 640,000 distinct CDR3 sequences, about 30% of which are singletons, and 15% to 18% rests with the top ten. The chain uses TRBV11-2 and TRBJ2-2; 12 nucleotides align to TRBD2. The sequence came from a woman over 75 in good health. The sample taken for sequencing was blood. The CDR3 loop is CASSLGTGLAGGELFF. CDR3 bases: TGTGCCAGCAGCTTGGGGACGGGACTAGCGGGCGGGGAGCTGTTTTTT.